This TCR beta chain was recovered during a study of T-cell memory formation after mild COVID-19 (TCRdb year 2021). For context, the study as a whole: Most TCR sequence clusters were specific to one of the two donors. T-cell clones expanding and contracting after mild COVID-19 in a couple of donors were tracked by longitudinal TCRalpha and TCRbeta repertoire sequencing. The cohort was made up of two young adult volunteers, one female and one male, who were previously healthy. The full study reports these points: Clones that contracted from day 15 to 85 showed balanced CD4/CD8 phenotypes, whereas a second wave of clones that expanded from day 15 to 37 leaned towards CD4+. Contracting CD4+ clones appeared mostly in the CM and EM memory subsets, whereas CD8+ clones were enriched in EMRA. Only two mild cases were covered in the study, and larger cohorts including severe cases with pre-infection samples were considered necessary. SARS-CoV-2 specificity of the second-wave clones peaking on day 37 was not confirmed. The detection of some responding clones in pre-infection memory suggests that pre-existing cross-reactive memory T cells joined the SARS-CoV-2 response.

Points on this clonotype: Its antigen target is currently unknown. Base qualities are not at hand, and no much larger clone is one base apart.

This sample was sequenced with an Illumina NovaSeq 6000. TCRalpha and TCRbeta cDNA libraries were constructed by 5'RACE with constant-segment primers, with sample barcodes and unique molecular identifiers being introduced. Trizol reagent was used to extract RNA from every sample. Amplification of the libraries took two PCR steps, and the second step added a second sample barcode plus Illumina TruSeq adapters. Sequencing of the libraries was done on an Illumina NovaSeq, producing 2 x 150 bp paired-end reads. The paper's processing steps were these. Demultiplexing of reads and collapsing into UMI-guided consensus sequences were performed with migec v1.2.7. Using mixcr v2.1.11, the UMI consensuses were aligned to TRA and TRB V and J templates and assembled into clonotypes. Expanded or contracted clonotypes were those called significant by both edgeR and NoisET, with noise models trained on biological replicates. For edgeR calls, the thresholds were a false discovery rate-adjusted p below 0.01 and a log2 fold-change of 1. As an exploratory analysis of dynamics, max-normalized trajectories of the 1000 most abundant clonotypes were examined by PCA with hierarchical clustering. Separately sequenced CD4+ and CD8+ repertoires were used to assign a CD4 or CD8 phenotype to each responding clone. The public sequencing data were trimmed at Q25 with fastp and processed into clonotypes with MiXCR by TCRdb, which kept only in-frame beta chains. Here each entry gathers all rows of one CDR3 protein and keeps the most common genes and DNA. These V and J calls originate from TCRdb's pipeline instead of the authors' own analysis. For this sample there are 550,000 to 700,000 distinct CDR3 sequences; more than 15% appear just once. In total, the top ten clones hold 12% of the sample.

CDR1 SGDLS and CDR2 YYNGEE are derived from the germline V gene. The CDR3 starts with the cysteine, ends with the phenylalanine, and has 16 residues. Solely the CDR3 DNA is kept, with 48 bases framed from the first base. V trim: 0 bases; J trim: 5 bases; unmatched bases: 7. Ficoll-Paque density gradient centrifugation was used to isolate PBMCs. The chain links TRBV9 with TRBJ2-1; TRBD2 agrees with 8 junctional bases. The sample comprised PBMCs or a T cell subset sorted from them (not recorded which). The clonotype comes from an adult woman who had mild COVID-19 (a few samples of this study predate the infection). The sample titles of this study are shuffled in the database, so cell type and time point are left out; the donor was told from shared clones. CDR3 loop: CASSVGGRLANNEQFF. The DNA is TGTGCCAGCAGCGTAGGAGGGAGACTAGCGAACAATGAGCAGTTCTTC. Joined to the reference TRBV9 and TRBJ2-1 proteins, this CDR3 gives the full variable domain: DSGVTQTPKHLITATGQRVTLRCSPRSGDLSVYWYQQSLDQGLQFLIQYYNGEERAKGNILERFSAQQFPDLHSELNLSSLELGDSALYFCASSVGGRLANNEQFFGPGTRLTVL.